One TCR beta chain is described in this entry. There is no known antigen for this receptor. Base qualities are missing; no much larger clone stands one base away. TCRbeta CDR3 regions were amplified from genomic DNA using the immunoSEQ Assay, a bias-controlled multiplex PCR. In the original analysis: Nucleated cell counts per sample were estimated from amplification of reference gene primers within the assay. Sequence reads were collapsed and filtered to measure the absolute abundance of every unique TCRbeta CDR3 rearrangement. For each sample, productive Simpson clonality was calculated as the square root of Simpson's diversity index over productive rearrangements. TCRdb retrieved this table from immuneACCESS and kept in-frame rearrangements only. Not all clones are present; in checked studies, unresolved V genes account for under half, and no reason is known for the remainder. Clonal size and the V and J genes are those of that table, whereas D and trimming came from the DNA. The sample has roughly 21,000 clones on record, about 86% of them singletons. 18% of the sample is taken by the ten largest.

This sample is part of a study of blood T cell repertoires in COVID-19 (dated by TCRdb to the early 2020s). In terms of the full investigation: Samples from collaborators originated in the United States, Italy and Spain and spanned both the acute and convalescent phases of COVID-19. The prospective study material was composed of cDNA or gDNA derived from T cells, B-cell-depleted T cells, or PBMCs. The dataset comprised deeply sampled blood TCRbeta repertoires from subjects exposed to, actively infected with, or recovered from COVID-19. The repertoires were made available in a free public database intended to serve as a resource for research on the immune response to SARS-CoV-2. The samples were drawn from two sources: the first 160 participants of the ongoing ImmuneRACE study, and fewer than 1,500 subjects contributed by 6 global collaborators. The sample metadata nearly always contained a de-identified subject ID, COVID-19 status, age in years and sex. HLA class I and class II types, where available, came from metadata supplied by the sample provider rather than from assay-based typing. Beyond this particular receptor, the publication reports: The amount of clinical and demographic metadata varied by source and participant and was provided uncurated.

The CDR3 covers 16 residues, taking in both the cysteine and the phenylalanine. Left in the record is the CDR3 DNA by itself, 48 bases read in frame from the first base. Reading the germline V gene gives CDR1 ENHRY and CDR2 SYGVKD. V and J are trimmed by 8 bases and 0 bases, and the gene matches miss 6 bases of the junction. Collaborating institutions collected whole blood in K2EDTA tubes following their own protocols. For TCRbeta analysis, collaborators shipped samples as frozen whole blood, isolated PBMCs, or DNA extracted from either of those sample types. The rearranged segments are TRBV10-3 and TRBJ1-3, with 11 bases aligning to TRBD1. This TCR was sampled from a human donor with acute or convalescent COVID-19. The donor label of this sample is uncertain. Sequences were obtained from peripheral blood. The DNA reads TGTGCCATCCAACGCGGACAGGGGGCCTCTGGAAACACCATATATTTT. This encodes CAIQRGQGASGNTIYF.